This T cell receptor (beta chain) was identified in a study of Ad26.COV2.S vaccination and SARS-CoV-2 variants. Treatment denoted: about 20 received Ad26.COV2.S at low or high dose, single or two shots; 5 received placebo; per-sample allocation not given. Vaccine and placebo recipients were sampled on day 63 after the first injection. Aged 18-55 years, donor was enrolled in Boston around 2020. The method was immunoSEQ multiplex PCR; TCRdb's version includes in-frame clones alone and lacks a portion of them. The sample has some 290,000 clones, about 82% seen once. With 4 bases clipped from V and 4 bases from J, the junction kept 6 bases outside the gene matches. This CDR3 spans 15 amino acids. The germline gives CDR1 KGHDR, CDR2 SFDVKD. Study-level findings and limits: In TCR breadth and depth analyses, total T cell responses may have been underestimated.

Concerning this clone: As yet, its antigen is unknown. In the same sample, other DNA sequences code for this CDR3.

Sequenced here: peripheral blood, sampled in a trial of Ad26.COV2.S vaccine versus placebo. This clonotype was obtained from a person aged 18-60 years who received the Ad26.COV2.S COVID-19 vaccine or a placebo. The chain recombines TRBV24-1 with TRBJ2-1; TRBD1 agrees at 7 bases. The CDR3 DNA sequence: TGTGCCACCAGTGAGGGGACAGCACCTTACAATGAGCAGTTCTTC. Its translation: CATSEGTAPYNEQFF.